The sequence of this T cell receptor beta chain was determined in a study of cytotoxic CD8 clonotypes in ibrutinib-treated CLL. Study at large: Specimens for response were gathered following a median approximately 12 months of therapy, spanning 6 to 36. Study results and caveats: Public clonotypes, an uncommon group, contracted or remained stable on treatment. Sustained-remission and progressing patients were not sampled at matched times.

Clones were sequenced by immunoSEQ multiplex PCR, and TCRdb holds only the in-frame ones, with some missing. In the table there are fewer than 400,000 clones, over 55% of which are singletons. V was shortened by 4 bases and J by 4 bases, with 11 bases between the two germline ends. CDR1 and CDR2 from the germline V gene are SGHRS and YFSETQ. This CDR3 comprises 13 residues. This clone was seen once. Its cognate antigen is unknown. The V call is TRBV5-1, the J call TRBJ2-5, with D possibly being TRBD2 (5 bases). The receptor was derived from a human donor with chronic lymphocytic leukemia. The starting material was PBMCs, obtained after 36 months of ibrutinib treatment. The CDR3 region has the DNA TGCGCCAGCAGCGGAGGACTCAGAGAGACCCAGTACTTC. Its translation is CASSGGLRETQYF.